This entry concerns a single TCR beta chain. The sample is drawn from a study of blood T cell repertoires in COVID-19. Clones were read by immunoSEQ multiplex PCR, and TCRdb kept only the in-frame ones, dropping some. The repertoire has approximately 290,000 clones, around 88% of them found once; the top ten carry around 0.84%. The sample taken for sequencing was peripheral blood. The TCR was taken from a man aged 30 to 39 with acute or convalescent COVID-19.

The DNA for the CDR3 is TGTGCCAGCAGTTCTGTACAGGGTTATAGTGCAGATACGCAGTATTTT. Residues: CASSSVQGYSADTQYF. The V and J genes are TRBV28 and TRBJ2-3; possible D gene TRBD1, 6 bases. V shed 4 bases and J shed 4 bases, with 18 bases lying between them. This CDR3 spans 16 amino acids. Germline values: CDR1 MDHEN, CDR2 SYDVKM. Together with reference TRBV28 and TRBJ2-3, the CDR3 gives the full variable domain: DVKVTQSSRYLVKRTGEKVFLECVQDMDHENMFWYRQDPGLGLRLIYFSYDVKMKEKGDIPEGYSVSREKKERFSLILESASTNQTSMYLCASSSVQGYSADTQYFGPGTRLTVL.